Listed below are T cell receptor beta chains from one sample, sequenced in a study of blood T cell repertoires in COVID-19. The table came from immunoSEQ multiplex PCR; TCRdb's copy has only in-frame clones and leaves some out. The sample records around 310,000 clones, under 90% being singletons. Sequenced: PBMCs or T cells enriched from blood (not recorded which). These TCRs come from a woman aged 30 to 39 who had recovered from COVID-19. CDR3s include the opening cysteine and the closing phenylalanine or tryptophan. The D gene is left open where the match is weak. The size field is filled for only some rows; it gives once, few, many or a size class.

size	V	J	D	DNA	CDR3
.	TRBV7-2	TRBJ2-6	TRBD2	TGTGCCAGCAGCTTAGATCTAGCGGGTGGGCGGGGGGCCAACGTCCTGACTTTC	CASSLDLAGGRGANVLTF
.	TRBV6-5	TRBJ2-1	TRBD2	TGTGCCAGCAGTTTCACTAGCGGGACCTATTACAATGAGCAGTTCTTC	CASSFTSGTYYNEQFF
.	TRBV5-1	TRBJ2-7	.	TGCGCCAGCAGCTTATCCCCCCGGGACAAACCCTACGAGCAGTACTTC	CASSLSPRDKPYEQYF
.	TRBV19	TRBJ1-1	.	TGTGCCAGTAGGTATCGAGGACAGTCGATGGGGACCGTGAACACTGAAGCTTTCTTT	CASRYRGQSMGTVNTEAFF
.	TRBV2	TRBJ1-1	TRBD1	TGTGCCAGCAGGATGACAGGGTTAGCTGAAGCTTTCTTT	CASRMTGLAEAFF
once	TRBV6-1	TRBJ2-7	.	TGTGCCAGCAGTGAATACCCACAGCAGGGCTACGAGCAGTACTTC	CASSEYPQQGYEQYF
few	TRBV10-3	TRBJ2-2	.	TGTGCCATCAGTGGTCCAGACACCACCGGGGAGCTGTTTTTT	CAISGPDTTGELFF
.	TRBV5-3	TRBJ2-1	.	TGTGCCAGAAGCTTGAAAATAGCCATGGAGTCCTACAATGAGCAGTTCTTC	CARSLKIAMESYNEQFF
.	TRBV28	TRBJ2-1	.	TGTGCCAGCAGTTTATCGGGAACGGCCTACAATGAGCAGTTCTTC	CASSLSGTAYNEQFF
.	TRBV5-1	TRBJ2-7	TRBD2	TGCGCCAGCAGCTTTTGGACTAGCGGGAGTTTGGCCGAGCAGTACTTC	CASSFWTSGSLAEQYF
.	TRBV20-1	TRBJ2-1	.	TGCAGTGCTAGTACCGGCAGGGTTGAGCAGTTCTTC	CSASTGRVEQFF
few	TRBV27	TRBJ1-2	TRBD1	TGTGCCAGCCAGGCCCGACAGGGTTTCTATGGCTACACCTTC	CASQARQGFYGYTF
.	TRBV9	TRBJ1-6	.	TGTGCCAGCAGCGAACAGGAGAGCTCCTATAATTCACCCCTCCACTTT	CASSEQESSYNSPLHF
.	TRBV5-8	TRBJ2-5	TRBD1	TGTGCCAGCAGAACGACAGGGGGAGAGACCCAGTACTTC	CASRTTGGETQYF
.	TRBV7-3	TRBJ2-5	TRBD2	TGTGCCAGCAGCTTATCGCGGGGGGAGACCCAGTACTTC	CASSLSRGETQYF
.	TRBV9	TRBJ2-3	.	TGTGCCAGCAGCGTAACGGGGACAGATACGCAGTATTTT	CASSVTGTDTQYF
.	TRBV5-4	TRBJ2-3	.	TGTGCCAGCAGCTTGCTGGGAGGAACGGCGTCAGATACGCAGTATTTT	CASSLLGGTASDTQYF
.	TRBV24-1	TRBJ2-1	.	TGTGCCACCAGTGATTTTCGGGGGAGTTTTCATGAGCAGTTCTTC	CATSDFRGSFHEQFF
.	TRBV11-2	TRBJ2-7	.	TGTGCCAGCAGCTTAACTACCAGCGGGCAGGACCCCTACGAGCAGTACTTC	CASSLTTSGQDPYEQYF
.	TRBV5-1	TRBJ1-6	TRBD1	TGCGCCAGCAGCTGGACAGGGTTCGATAATTCACCCCTCCACTTT	CASSWTGFDNSPLHF
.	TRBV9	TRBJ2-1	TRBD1	TGTGCCAGCAGCGCCCCCATCTGGACAGGGGGAGTCTACAATGAGCAGTTCTTC	CASSAPIWTGGVYNEQFF
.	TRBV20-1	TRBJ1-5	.	TGCAGTGCTAGTCTGCAGGAGGAGGTTTTCCAGCCCCAGCATTTT	CSASLQEEVFQPQHF
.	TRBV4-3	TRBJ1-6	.	TGCGCCAGCAGCCGGGAAGCAGGGATCGATTCACCCCTCCACTTT	CASSREAGIDSPLHF
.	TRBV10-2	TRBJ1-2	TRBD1	TGCGCCAGCAGTGAAGGGGACAGCGGCTACACCTTC	CASSEGDSGYTF
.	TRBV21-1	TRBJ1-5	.	TGTGCCAGCAGCACCACAGGCCCGCTAAAGTCTCAGCCCCAGCATTTT	CASSTTGPLKSQPQHF
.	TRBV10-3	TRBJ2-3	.	TGTGCCATCAAAAGAGAACAGGGTGGGATAGGAACTAGCACAGATACGCAGTATTTT	CAIKREQGGIGTSTDTQYF
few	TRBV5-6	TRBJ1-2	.	TGTGCCAGCAGCTTGGGGCCGGAGGGTTATGGCTACACCTTC	CASSLGPEGYGYTF
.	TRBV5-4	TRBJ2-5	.	TGTGCCAGCAGCTTGGCGCGTCGTCAAGAGACCCAGTACTTC	CASSLARRQETQYF
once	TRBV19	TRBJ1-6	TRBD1	TGTGCCAGTAAGGGACAGGGGGTTGATGGTTCACCCCTCCACTTT	CASKGQGVDGSPLHF
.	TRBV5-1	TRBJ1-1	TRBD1	TGCGCCAGCAGCTTACTACAGGGGGCGAGCACTGAAGCTTTCTTT	CASSLLQGASTEAFF
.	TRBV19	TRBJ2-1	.	TGTGCCAGTAGTATCCGCGGCAATGAGCAGTTCTTC	CASSIRGNEQFF
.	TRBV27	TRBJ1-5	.	TGTGCCAGCAGTTTAGCGGGAGACAATCAGCCCCAGCATTTT	CASSLAGDNQPQHF
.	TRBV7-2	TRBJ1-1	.	TGTGCCAGCAGCTTATCAGGGGAAGCTTTCTTT	CASSLSGEAFF
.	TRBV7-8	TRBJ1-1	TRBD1	TGTGCCACCGTGGGGGACAGGGGAAGGCGAACTGAAGCTTTCTTT	CATVGDRGRRTEAFF
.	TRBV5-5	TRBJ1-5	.	TGTGCCAGCAGCCTCAGGGGTCGGGATGCCAATCAGCCCCAGCATTTT	CASSLRGRDANQPQHF
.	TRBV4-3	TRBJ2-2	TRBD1	TGCGCCAGCAGCCCCGGACAGGGGAACACCGGGGAGCTGTTTTTT	CASSPGQGNTGELFF
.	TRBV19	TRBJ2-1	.	TGTGCCAGTAGTAATTTTCTAGACAGCTCCTACAATGAGCAGTTCTTC	CASSNFLDSSYNEQFF
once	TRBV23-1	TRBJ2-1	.	TGCGCCAGCAGTCAATCGACAGGCAATGAGCAGTTCTTC	CASSQSTGNEQFF
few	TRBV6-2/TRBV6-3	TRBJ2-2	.	TGTGCCAGCAGCCGAACCCCGGGGGTAGCGGTGAACACCGGGGAGCTGTTTTTT	CASSRTPGVAVNTGELFF
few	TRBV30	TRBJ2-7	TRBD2	TGTGCCTGGAGTCCTACTCGGACTAGCGGGATATCCTACGAGCAGTACTTC	CAWSPTRTSGISYEQYF
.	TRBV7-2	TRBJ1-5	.	TGTGCCAGCAGTCTTTACGGGAAAGGCAATCAGCCCCAGCATTTT	CASSLYGKGNQPQHF
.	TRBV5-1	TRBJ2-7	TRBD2	TGCGCCAGCAGGTCTAGCGGCTCCTACGAGCAGTACTTC	CASRSSGSYEQYF
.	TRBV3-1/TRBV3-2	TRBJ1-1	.	TGTGCCAGCAGCCAAGGTTTCGCTATGAACACTGAAGCTTTCTTT	CASSQGFAMNTEAFF
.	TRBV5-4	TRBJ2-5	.	TGTGCCAGCAGACTCCTGGGGGGTGCAGGGGAGACCCAGTACTTC	CASRLLGGAGETQYF
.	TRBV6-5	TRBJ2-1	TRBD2	TGTGCCAGCAGTTACTCGAGACTAGCGGGAGGAGATGAGCAGTTCTTC	CASSYSRLAGGDEQFF
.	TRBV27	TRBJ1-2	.	TGTGCCAGCAGTTTAGCAGGGGCCTATGGCTACACCTTC	CASSLAGAYGYTF
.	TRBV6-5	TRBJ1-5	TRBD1	TGTGCCAGCAGCCGGGACAGAGATCAGCCCCAGCATTTT	CASSRDRDQPQHF
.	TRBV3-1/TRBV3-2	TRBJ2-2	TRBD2	TGTGCCAGCAGCCTGATAGCGGGAGACACCGGGGAGCTGTTTTTT	CASSLIAGDTGELFF
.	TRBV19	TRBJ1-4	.	TGTGCCAGTACCGTGGGCGGGACTTCTGAAAAACTGTTTTTT	CASTVGGTSEKLFF
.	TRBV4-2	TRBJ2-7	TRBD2	TGTGCCAGCAGCCACGACCCGGGGGGGGCCGAGCAGTACTTC	CASSHDPGGAEQYF
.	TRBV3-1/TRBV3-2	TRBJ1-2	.	TGTGCCAGCAGCCAAGGACGTACGGGGGTGGGCTATGGCTACACCTTC	CASSQGRTGVGYGYTF
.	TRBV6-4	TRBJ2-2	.	TGTGCCAGCAGTGACTCGATTCGGCGGGGCCTCACCGGGGAGCTGTTTTTT	CASSDSIRRGLTGELFF
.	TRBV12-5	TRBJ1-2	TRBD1	TGTGCTAGTGGGCTGACAGGGCCGTTAGCTAACTATGGCTACACCTTC	CASGLTGPLANYGYTF
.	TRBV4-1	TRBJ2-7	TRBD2	TGCGCCAGCAGCCAAGGGGACTACGCAACCTACGAGCAGTACTTC	CASSQGDYATYEQYF
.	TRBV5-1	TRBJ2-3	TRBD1	TGCGCCAGCTACAGGGGGCTGGCAGATACGCAGTATTTT	CASYRGLADTQYF
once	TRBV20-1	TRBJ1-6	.	TGCAGTGCTAGTCGGGGAGCCCTCCACTTT	CSASRGALHF